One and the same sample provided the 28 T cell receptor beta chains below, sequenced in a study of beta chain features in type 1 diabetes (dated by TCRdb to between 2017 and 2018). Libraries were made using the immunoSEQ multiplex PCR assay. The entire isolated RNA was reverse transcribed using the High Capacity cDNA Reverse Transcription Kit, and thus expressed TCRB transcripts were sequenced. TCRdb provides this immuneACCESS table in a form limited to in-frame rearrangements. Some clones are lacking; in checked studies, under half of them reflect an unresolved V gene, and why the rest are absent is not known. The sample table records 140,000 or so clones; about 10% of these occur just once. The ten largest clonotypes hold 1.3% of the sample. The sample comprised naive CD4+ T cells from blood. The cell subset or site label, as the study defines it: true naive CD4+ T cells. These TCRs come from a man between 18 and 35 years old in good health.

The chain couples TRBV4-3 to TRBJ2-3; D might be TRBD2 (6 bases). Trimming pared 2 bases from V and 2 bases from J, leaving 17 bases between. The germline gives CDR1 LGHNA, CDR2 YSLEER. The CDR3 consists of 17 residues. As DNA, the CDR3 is TGCGCCAGCAGCCAACGCTACTTTGGCGGGGACACAGATACGCAGTATTTT. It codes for CASSQRYFGGDTDTQYF.

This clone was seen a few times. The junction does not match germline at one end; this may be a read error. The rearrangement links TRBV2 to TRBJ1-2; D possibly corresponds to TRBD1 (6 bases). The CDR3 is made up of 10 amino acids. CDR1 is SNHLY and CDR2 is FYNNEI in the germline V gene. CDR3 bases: TGTGCCAGCAGTGATTACAGGGCACGGTTC. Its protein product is CASSDYRARF.

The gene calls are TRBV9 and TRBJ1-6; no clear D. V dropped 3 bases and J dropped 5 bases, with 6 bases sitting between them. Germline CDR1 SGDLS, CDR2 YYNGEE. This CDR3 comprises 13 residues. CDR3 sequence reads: CASSATDNSPLHF. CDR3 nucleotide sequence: TGTGCCAGCAGCGCCACAGATAATTCACCCCTCCACTTT.

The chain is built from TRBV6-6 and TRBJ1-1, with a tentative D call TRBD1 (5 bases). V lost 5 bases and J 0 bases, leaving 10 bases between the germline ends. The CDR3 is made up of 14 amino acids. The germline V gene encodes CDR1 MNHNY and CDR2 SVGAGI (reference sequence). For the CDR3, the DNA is TGTGCCAGCAGTCCGACAGTGCTGAACACTGAAGCTTTCTTT. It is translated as CASSPTVLNTEAFF.

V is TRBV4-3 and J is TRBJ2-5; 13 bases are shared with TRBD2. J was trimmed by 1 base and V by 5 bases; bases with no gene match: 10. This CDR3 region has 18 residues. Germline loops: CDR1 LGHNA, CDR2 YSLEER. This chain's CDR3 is CASSYGTSGEPLQETQYF. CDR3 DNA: TGCGCCAGCAGCTACGGGACTAGCGGGGAACCTCTCCAAGAGACCCAGTACTTC.

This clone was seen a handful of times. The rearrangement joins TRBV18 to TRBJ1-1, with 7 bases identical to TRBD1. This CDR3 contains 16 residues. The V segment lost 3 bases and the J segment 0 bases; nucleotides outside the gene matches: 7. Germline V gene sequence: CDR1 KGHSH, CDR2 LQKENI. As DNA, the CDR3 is TGTGCCAGCTCACCGCCGACAGGGTCTATGAACACTGAAGCTTTCTTT. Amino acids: CASSPPTGSMNTEAFF.

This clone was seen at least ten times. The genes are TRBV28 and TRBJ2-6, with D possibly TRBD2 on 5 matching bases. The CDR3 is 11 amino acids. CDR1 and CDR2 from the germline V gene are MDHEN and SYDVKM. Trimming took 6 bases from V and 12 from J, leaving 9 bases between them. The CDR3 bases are TGTGCCAGCAGCCAAGGGAGCGTCCTGACTTTC. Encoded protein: CASSQGSVLTF.

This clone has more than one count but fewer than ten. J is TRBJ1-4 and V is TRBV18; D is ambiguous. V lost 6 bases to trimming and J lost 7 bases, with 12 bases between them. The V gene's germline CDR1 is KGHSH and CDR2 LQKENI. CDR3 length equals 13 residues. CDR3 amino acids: CASSQRVFEKLFF. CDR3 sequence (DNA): TGTGCCAGCTCCCAACGGGTTTTTGAAAAACTGTTTTTT.

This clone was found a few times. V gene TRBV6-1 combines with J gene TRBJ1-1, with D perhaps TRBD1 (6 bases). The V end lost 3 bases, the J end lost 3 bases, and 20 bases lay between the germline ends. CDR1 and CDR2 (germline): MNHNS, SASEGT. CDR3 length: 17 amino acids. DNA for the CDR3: TGTGCCAGCAGTGAGCTCAACAGGGCGCCGGCGTACACTGAAGCTTTCTTT. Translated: CASSELNRAPAYTEAFF.

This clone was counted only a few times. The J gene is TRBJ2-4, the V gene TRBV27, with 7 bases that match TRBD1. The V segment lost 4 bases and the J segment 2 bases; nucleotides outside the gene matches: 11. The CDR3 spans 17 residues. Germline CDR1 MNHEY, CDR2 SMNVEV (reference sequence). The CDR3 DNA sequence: TGTGCCAGCAGTTCCTACGGGGACAGTTTGACCAAAAACATTCAGTACTTC. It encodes CASSSYGDSLTKNIQYF.

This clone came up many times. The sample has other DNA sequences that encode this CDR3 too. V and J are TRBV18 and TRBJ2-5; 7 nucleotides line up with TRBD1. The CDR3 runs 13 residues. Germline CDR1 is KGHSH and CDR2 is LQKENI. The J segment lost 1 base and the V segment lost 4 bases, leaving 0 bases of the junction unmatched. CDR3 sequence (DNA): TGTGCCAGCTCACGGGACAGCCAAGAGACCCAGTACTTC. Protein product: CASSRDSQETQYF.

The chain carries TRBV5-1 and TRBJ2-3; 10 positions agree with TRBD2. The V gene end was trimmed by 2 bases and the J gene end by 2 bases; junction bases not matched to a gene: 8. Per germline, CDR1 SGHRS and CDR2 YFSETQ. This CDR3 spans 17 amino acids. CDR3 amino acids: CASSLTGTSDYTDTQYF. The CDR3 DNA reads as TGCGCCAGCAGCTTAACCGGGACTAGCGACTACACAGATACGCAGTATTTT.

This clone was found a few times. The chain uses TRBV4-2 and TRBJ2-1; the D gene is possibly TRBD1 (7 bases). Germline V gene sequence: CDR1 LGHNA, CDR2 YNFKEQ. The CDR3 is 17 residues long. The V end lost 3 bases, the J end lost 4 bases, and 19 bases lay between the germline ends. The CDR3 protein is CASSHEGRGALYNEQFF. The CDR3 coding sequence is TGTGCCAGCAGCCACGAAGGCAGGGGGGCCTTGTACAATGAGCAGTTCTTC.

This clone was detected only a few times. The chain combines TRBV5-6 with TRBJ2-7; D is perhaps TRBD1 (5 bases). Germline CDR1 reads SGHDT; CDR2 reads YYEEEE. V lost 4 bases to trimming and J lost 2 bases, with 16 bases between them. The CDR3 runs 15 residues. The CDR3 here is CASSPLAGRTYEQYF. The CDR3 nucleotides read TGTGCCAGCAGCCCCCTGGCAGGGCGAACCTACGAGCAGTACTTC.

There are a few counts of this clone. In DNA form, the CDR3 reads TGTGCCAGCAGTTGGCACTCGGAGCAGTACTTC. Amino acid sequence: CASSWHSEQYF. The J gene is TRBJ2-5, the V gene TRBV6-1; unclear D gene. This CDR3 region has 11 residues. V lost 5 bases to trimming and J lost 11 bases, with 12 bases between them. From germline, CDR1 is MNHNS and CDR2 SASEGT.

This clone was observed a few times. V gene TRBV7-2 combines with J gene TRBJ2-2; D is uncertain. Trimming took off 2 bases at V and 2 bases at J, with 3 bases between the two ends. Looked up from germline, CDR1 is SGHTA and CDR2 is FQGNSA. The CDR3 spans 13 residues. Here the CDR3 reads CASSLINTGELFF. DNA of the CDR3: TGTGCCAGCAGCTTAATAAACACCGGGGAGCTGTTTTTT.

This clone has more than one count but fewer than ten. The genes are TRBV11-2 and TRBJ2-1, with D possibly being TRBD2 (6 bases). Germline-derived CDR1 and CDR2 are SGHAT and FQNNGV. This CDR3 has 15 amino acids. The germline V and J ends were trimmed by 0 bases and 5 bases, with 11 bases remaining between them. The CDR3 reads CASSLEAGSNNEQFF. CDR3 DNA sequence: TGTGCCAGCAGCTTAGAGGCCGGGAGCAACAATGAGCAGTTCTTC. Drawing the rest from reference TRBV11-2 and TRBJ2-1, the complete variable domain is EAGVAQSPRYKIIEKRQSVAFWCNPISGHATLYWYQQILGQGPKLLIQFQNNGVVDDSQLPKDRFSAERLKGVDSTLKIQPAKLEDSAVYLCASSLEAGSNNEQFFGPGTRLTVL.

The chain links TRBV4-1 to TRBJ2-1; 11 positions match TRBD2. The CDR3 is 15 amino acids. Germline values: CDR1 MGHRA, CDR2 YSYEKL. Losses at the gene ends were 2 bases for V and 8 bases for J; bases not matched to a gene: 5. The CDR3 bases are TGCGCCAGCAGCCAATTAACTAGCGGGGGTGATGAGCAGTTCTTC. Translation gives CASSQLTSGGDEQFF.

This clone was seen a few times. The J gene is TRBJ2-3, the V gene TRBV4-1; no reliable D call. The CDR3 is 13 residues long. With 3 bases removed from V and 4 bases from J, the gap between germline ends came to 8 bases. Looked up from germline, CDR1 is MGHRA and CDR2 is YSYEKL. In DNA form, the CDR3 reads TGCGCCAGCAGCCATCTGTTTTCAGATACGCAGTATTTT. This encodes CASSHLFSDTQYF.

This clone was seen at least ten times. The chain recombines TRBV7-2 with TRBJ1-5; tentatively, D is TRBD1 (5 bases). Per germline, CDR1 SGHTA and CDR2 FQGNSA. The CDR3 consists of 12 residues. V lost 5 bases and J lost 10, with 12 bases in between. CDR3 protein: CASSTDSAPQHF. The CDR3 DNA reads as TGTGCCAGCAGCACAGACAGTGCCCCCCAGCATTTT.

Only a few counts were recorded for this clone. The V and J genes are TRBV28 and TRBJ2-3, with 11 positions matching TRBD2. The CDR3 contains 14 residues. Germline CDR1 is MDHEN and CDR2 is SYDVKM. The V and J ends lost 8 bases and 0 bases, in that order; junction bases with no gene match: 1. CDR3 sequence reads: CASRTSGSTDTQYF. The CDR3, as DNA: TGTGCCAGCCGGACTAGCGGGAGCACAGATACGCAGTATTTT.

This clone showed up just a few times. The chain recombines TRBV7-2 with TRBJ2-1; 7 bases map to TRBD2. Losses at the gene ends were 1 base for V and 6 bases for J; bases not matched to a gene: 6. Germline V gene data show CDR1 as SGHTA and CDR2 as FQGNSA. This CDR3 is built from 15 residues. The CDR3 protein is CASSLVGTIGNEQFF. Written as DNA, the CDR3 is TGTGCCAGCAGCTTAGTGGGGACTATCGGCAATGAGCAGTTCTTC.

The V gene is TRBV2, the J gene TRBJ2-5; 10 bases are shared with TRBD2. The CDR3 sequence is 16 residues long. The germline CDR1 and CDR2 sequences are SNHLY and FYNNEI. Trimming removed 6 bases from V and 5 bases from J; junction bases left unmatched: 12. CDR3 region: CASRTLAGGPRETQYF. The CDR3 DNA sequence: TGTGCCAGCAGGACTTTAGCGGGGGGTCCACGGGAGACCCAGTACTTC.

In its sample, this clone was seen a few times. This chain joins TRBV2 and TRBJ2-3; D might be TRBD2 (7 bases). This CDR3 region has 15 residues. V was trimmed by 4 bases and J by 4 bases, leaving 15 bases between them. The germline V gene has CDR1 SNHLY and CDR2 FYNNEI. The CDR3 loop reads CASSVLQGRADTQYF. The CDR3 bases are TGTGCCAGCAGTGTCTTGCAGGGGAGGGCAGATACGCAGTATTTT. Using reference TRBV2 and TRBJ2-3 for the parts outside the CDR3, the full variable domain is EPEVTQTPSHQVTQMGQEVILRCVPISNHLYFYWYRQILGQKVEFLVSFYNNEISEKSEIFDDQFSVERPDGSNFTLKIRSTKLEDSAMYFCASSVLQGRADTQYFGPGTRLTVL.

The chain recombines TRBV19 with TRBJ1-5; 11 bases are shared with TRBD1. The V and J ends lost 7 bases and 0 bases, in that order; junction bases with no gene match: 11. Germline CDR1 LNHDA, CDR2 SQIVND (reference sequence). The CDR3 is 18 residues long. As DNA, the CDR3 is TGTGCCAGTAAGGAGGACAGGGGGCTCAGATATAGCAATCAGCCCCAGCATTTT. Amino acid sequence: CASKEDRGLRYSNQPQHF.

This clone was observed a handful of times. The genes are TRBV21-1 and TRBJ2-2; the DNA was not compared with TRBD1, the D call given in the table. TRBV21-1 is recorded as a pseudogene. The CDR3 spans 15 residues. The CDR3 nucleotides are TGTGCCAGCAGCAAAGCGCGTTACAGATTCTCGGAGCTGTTTTTT. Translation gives CASSKARYRFSELFF.

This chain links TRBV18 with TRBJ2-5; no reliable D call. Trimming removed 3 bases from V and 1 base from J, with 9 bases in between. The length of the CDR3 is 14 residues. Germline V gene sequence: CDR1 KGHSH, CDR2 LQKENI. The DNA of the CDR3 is TGTGCCAGCTCACCCGGCAGGCGCCAAGAGACCCAGTACTTC. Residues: CASSPGRRQETQYF. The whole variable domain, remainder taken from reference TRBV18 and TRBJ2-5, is NAGVMQNPRHLVRRRGQEARLRCSPMKGHSHVYWYRQLPEEGLKFMVYLQKENIIDESGMPKERFSAEFPKEGPSILRIQQVVRGDSAAYFCASSPGRRQETQYFGPGTRLLVL.

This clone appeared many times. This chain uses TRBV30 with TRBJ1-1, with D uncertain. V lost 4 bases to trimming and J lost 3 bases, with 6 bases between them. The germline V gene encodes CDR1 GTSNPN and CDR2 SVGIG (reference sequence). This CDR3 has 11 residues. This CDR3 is CAWNEDTEAFF. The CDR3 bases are TGTGCCTGGAACGAGGACACTGAAGCTTTCTTT.